This entry lists 24 T cell receptor beta chains sequenced from one sample in a study of OX40 agonist ivuxolimab in advanced cancers. This table comes from immunoSEQ multiplex PCR, and its TCRdb copy is limited to in-frame clones, with some not included. This table has 40,000 to 50,000 clones, roughly 90% appearing once. The sample consisted of CD4+ or CD8+ T cells sorted from blood, taken in a trial of the OX40 agonist ivuxolimab. These receptors were collected from an adult with an advanced solid tumor such as melanoma, head and neck, liver or kidney cancer.

The CDR3 sequence is CASSFRQGPGTGELFF. The CDR3 nucleotides read TGTGCCAGCAGCTTCCGACAGGGCCCGGGAACCGGGGAGCTGTTTTTT. The rearrangement joins TRBV7-2 to TRBJ2-2, with 7 bases that match TRBD1. CDR1 is SGHTA and CDR2 is FQGNSA in the germline V gene. The CDR3 contains 16 residues. Germline trimming cut 3 bases from V and 5 bases from J; bases unmatched to any gene: 9.

The chain links TRBV7-2 to TRBJ2-2, with D possibly TRBD2 on 5 matching bases. The germline V gene has CDR1 SGHTA and CDR2 FQGNSA. The CDR3 length is 17 residues. V was cut by 5 bases and J by 0 bases, with 16 bases left in between. The CDR3 DNA follows: TGTGCCAGCAGCAGCTTATATCCGACTACGAACACCGGGGAGCTGTTTTTT. Encoded protein: CASSSLYPTTNTGELFF.

The chain recombines TRBV19 with TRBJ1-1; D not certain. Germline CDR1 and CDR2: LNHDA and SQIVND (reference sequence). CDR3 length: 14 residues. V lost 7 bases and J 0 bases, leaving 12 bases between the germline ends. CDR3 sequence: CASTGPNMNTEAFF. Here the CDR3 DNA reads TGTGCCAGTACAGGACCTAACATGAACACTGAAGCTTTCTTT.

The rearrangement links TRBV11-1 to TRBJ1-1, with a possible D match to TRBD1 (6 bases). V shed 3 bases and J shed 2 bases, with 10 bases lying between them. Germline V lookup: CDR1 SGHAT, CDR2 FQDESV (reference sequence). This CDR3 comprises 14 residues. The CDR3 loop is CASSFTRGNTEAFF. In DNA, the CDR3 is TGTGCCAGCAGCTTTACCAGGGGCAACACTGAAGCTTTCTTT.

V is TRBV7-9 and J is TRBJ2-1; D assignment may be TRBD1 or TRBD2 (6 bases each). The V gene's germline CDR1 is SEHNR and CDR2 FQNEAQ (reference sequence). Trimming left V 3 bases short and J 0 bases short, with 18 bases between. CDR3 length: 18 amino acids. The CDR3 spells CASSLLGGNPSSYNEQFF. CDR3 coding DNA: TGTGCCAGCAGCTTGTTAGGGGGGAACCCGAGCTCCTACAATGAGCAGTTCTTC.

V gene TRBV7-9 combines with J gene TRBJ2-3; D remains unclear. The CDR3 consists of 13 residues. Trimming pared 7 bases from V and 2 bases from J, leaving 10 bases between. Germline CDR1 and CDR2: SEHNR and FQNEAQ (reference sequence). The CDR3 DNA follows: TGTGCCAGCACCCGATTTAACACAGATACGCAGTATTTT. It yields the protein CASTRFNTDTQYF.

The CDR3 spells CASSIRGGGNQETQYF. The CDR3 DNA sequence: TGTGCCAGTAGTATCAGGGGCGGGGGGAACCAAGAGACCCAGTACTTC. This chain links TRBV19 with TRBJ2-5, with 8 bases that match TRBD2. The CDR3 length is 16 residues. V gave up 3 bases and J gave up 0 bases; unmatched junction bases: 6. Looked up from germline, CDR1 is LNHDA and CDR2 is SQIVND (reference sequence).

The gene calls are TRBV5-1 and TRBJ1-2; no clear D gene. Germline CDR1 reads SGHRS; CDR2 reads YFSETQ. The ends were cut back, 9 bases at V and 8 bases at J, with 23 bases in the middle. CDR3 length equals 14 residues. CDR3 in amino acids: CATLQNGPEGGYTF. CDR3 sequence (DNA): TGCGCCACCCTCCAGAATGGGCCGGAGGGAGGCTACACCTTC.

The chain carries TRBV5-1 and TRBJ1-2, with D perhaps matching TRBD1 (6 bases). The V gene lost 4 bases and the J gene lost 5 bases, with 15 bases spanning the gap. CDR1 SGHRS and CDR2 YFSETQ come from the germline V gene. The CDR3 spans 14 residues. CDR3 residues: CASSPGDTRYGYTF. The CDR3, as DNA: TGCGCCAGCAGCCCCGGGGACACGAGATATGGCTACACCTTC.

The V and J genes are TRBV4-2 and TRBJ2-5; D ambiguous. This CDR3 has 13 residues. Germline V gene data show CDR1 as LGHNA and CDR2 as YNFKEQ. V was trimmed by 1 base and J by 0 bases, leaving 3 bases between them. In nucleotides, the CDR3 is TGTGCCAGCAGCCAAGGGTACCAAGAGACCCAGTACTTC. This codes for CASSQGYQETQYF.

This clone appeared a single time. The chain has TRBV5-6 and TRBJ1-2; D not resolved. Germline lookup yields CDR1 SGHDT and CDR2 YYEEEE. The CDR3 runs 14 residues. V lost 4 bases and J lost 3, with 13 bases in between. The CDR3 bases are TGTGCCAGCAGCGCAAAAACAGCTTACTATGGCTACACCTTC. The encoded protein is CASSAKTAYYGYTF.

The V and J genes are TRBV19 and TRBJ1-6; 8 bases align to TRBD1. Germline V lookup: CDR1 LNHDA, CDR2 SQIVND (reference sequence). V lost 3 bases and J lost 0; bases outside the gene matches: 4. This CDR3 comprises 17 residues. The CDR3: CASSIGQGSSYNSPLHF. The CDR3 region has the DNA TGTGCCAGTAGTATTGGACAGGGAAGCTCCTATAATTCACCCCTCCACTTT.

This CDR3 reads CANSTCGLAGGPSTGELFF. The CDR3 bases are TGCGCCAATTCCACTTGTGGACTAGCGGGGGGGCCAAGCACCGGGGAGCTGTTTTTT. The rearrangement joins TRBV5-1 to TRBJ2-2, with 15 bases identical to TRBD2. The CDR3 contains 19 residues. J was trimmed by 4 bases and V by 9 bases; bases with no gene match: 16. CDR1 SGHRS and CDR2 YFSETQ come from the germline V gene.

The sample holds one count of this clone. The genes are TRBV4-2 and TRBJ2-5; 7 positions agree with TRBD1. The trim removed 4 bases at V and 1 base at J, leaving 6 bases unmatched. Per the germline V gene, CDR1 is LGHNA and CDR2 is YNFKEQ. The CDR3 length is 15 residues. The CDR3 region is CASSRNRGFQETQYF. CDR3 coding DNA: TGTGCCAGCAGCCGAAACAGGGGATTCCAAGAGACCCAGTACTTC.

This chain uses TRBV7-3 with TRBJ2-2, with D perhaps assigned TRBD1 or TRBD2 (6 bases each). The CDR3 consists of 16 residues. V was clipped by 4 bases and J by 7 bases, with 19 bases between them. Germline values: CDR1 SGHTA, CDR2 FQGTGA. The CDR3 region has the DNA TGTGCCAGCAGCTCCCAAAGGGGGGCGTATGGCGGGGAGCTGTTTTTT. Translated, it gives CASSSQRGAYGGELFF.

This clone has more than one count but fewer than ten. This chain connects TRBV4-2 to TRBJ2-3, with D hard to call. Germline CDR1 LGHNA, CDR2 YNFKEQ. Deletions cut 6 bases from V and 4 bases from J, with 11 bases between. This CDR3 has 13 amino acids. The CDR3 loop reads CASSDLNPDTQYF. The CDR3 DNA reads TGTGCCAGCAGTGACCTAAACCCAGATACGCAGTATTTT.

This clone was found once. The CDR3 sequence is CASSHRLATYQETQYF. CDR3 bases: TGCGCCAGCAGCCACCGACTAGCGACATACCAAGAGACCCAGTACTTC. This sequence joins TRBV4-1 and TRBJ2-5; 8 bases match TRBD2. V was pared by 3 bases and J by 0 bases, with 6 bases of the junction left unmatched. The CDR3 has 16 residues. Germline loops: CDR1 MGHRA, CDR2 YSYEKL.

The rearrangement joins TRBV5-4 to TRBJ2-2; D is ambiguous. The V end was cut by 2 bases, the J end by 5 bases, with 13 bases between. Germline V lookup: CDR1 SGHNT, CDR2 YYREEE (reference sequence). The CDR3 loop spans 15 amino acids. CDR3 sequence reads: CASSLKGPRTGELFF. CDR3 nucleotide sequence: TGTGCCAGCAGCTTAAAGGGCCCACGGACCGGGGAGCTGTTTTTT.

This clone appeared a few times. The V gene is TRBV11-3, the J gene TRBJ1-3; 7 bases align to TRBD1. CDR1 is SGHNT and CDR2 is YENEEA in the germline V gene. V lost 4 bases and J lost 2; bases outside the gene matches: 8. The CDR3 is 16 residues long. The CDR3 nucleotides read TGTGCCAGCAGCTCCTCCGGGGGGACAGCTGGAAACACCATATATTTT. Amino acids: CASSSSGGTAGNTIYF.

V usage is TRBV7-2 and J usage is TRBJ2-1; no clear D. The CDR3 runs 15 residues. Trimming shortened V by 2 bases and J by 4 bases, and 12 bases separated the two germline ends. Germline CDR1 and CDR2: SGHTA and FQGNSA. In DNA, the CDR3 is TGTGCCAGCAGCTTAAACAGAGGAACTTACAATGAGCAGTTCTTC. Translated, it gives CASSLNRGTYNEQFF.

J is TRBJ2-5 and V is TRBV27; 9 bases line up with TRBD2. The J segment lost 10 bases and the V segment lost 7 bases, leaving 13 bases of the junction unmatched. Germline V CDR1 and CDR2: MNHEY, SMNVEV (reference sequence). The CDR3 is 14 residues long. DNA of the CDR3: TGTGCCAGCAAAGTCGGGCTAGCGGGGCCCCGCCAGTACTTC. It is translated as CASKVGLAGPRQYF.

The chain has TRBV9 and TRBJ2-3; 11 positions match TRBD1. CDR3 size: 16 residues. The germline V gene encodes CDR1 SGDLS and CDR2 YYNGEE. V shed 1 base, J shed 4 bases, and the junction held 5 bases outside the gene matches. CDR3 protein: CASSVSRTGGPDTQYF. The DNA for the CDR3 is TGTGCCAGCAGCGTAAGTCGGACAGGGGGCCCAGATACGCAGTATTTT.

This chain uses TRBV10-3 with TRBJ1-4; no clear D gene. This CDR3 contains 16 residues. CDR1 is ENHRY, CDR2 SYGVKD, per germline. Trimming removed 0 bases at V and 0 bases at J, with 8 bases between. Written as DNA, the CDR3 is TGTGCCATCAGTGAGTCCCAGATATCAACTAATGAAAAACTGTTTTTT. Translating gives CAISESQISTNEKLFF.

V gene TRBV10-3 combines with J gene TRBJ2-5; D is undetermined. The CDR3 is 10 amino acids. Per the germline V gene, CDR1 is ENHRY and CDR2 is SYGVKD. This CDR3 is CATREETQYF. In DNA form, the CDR3 reads TGTGCTACAAGGGAAGAGACCCAGTACTTC.